This entry lists 32 T cell receptor beta chains sequenced from one sample in a study of T cell responses to AZD1222 COVID-19 vaccine (dated by TCRdb to the early 2020s). Library prep was done by the immunoSEQ multiplex PCR assay. Drawn from immuneACCESS, this table holds only the in-frame rearrangements with V and J called that TCRdb kept. Clones are partly lost; checked studies trace under half to an unresolved V gene and leave the rest unexplained. The sample records 87,000 or so clones, around 91% of which are singletons. The ten most abundant clones make up approximately 8.7% of the sample. This specimen's time point label, per the study, means: baseline before first vaccination. Sequences were derived from peripheral blood, sampled on day 0 of AZD1222 vaccination. All receptors derive from an adult in good health.

The V call is TRBV15, the J call TRBJ1-6, with 9 nucleotides matching TRBD1. V lost 2 bases, J lost 10 bases, and 18 bases stayed unmatched. The CDR3 consists of 19 residues. CDR1 is LNHNV and CDR2 is YYDKDF in the germline V gene (reference sequence). The CDR3 sequence: CATSRPQGSGTGRVSPLHF. In nucleotides, the CDR3 is TGTGCCACCAGCAGACCTCAAGGTTCCGGGACAGGGCGAGTCTCACCCCTCCACTTT.

This chain links TRBV6-5 with TRBJ2-1; TRBD2 aligns across 8 bases. Germline CDR1 is MNHEY and CDR2 is SVGAGI. J was trimmed by 3 bases and V by 8 bases; bases with no gene match: 6. The CDR3 length is 14 residues. The CDR3: CASETGGVYNEQFF. For the CDR3, the DNA is TGTGCCAGCGAAACGGGAGGGGTCTACAATGAGCAGTTCTTC.

This clone occurred once. The V and J genes are TRBV7-2 and TRBJ1-2; 7 bases map to TRBD1. Per germline, CDR1 SGHTA and CDR2 FQGNSA. V lost 6 bases to trimming and J lost 7 bases; unmatched junction nucleotides: 11. This CDR3 has 14 amino acids. The CDR3 spells CASSRDGTAGGYTF. In DNA form, the CDR3 reads TGTGCCAGCAGTAGGGATGGGACAGCAGGTGGCTACACCTTC.

The J gene is TRBJ1-6, the V gene TRBV5-1; no clear D gene. CDR1 is SGHRS and CDR2 is YFSETQ in the germline V gene. The CDR3 runs 13 residues. Trimming removed 0 bases at V and 10 bases at J, with 8 bases between. The CDR3 region has the DNA TGCGCCAGCAGCTTGGCGGGTATCTCACCCCTCCACTTT. Its translation: CASSLAGISPLHF.

This chain connects TRBV6-5 to TRBJ1-2; D is unclear. The CDR3 is 15 amino acids. V gave up 0 bases and J gave up 1 base, with 9 bases separating them. Germline loops: CDR1 MNHEY, CDR2 SVGAGI. The CDR3 spells CASSYSYGFNYGYTF. In DNA form, the CDR3 reads TGTGCCAGCAGTTACTCGTACGGATTTAACTATGGCTACACCTTC.

This clone occurred once. J is TRBJ2-3 and V is TRBV5-4, with 13 bases aligning to TRBD2. The CDR3 covers 15 residues. Germline assignment: CDR1 SGHNT and CDR2 YYREEE (reference sequence). Trimming took 4 bases from V and 6 from J; bases not matched to a gene: 5. CDR3 sequence: CASSIGLAGVDTQYF. The CDR3, as DNA: TGTGCCAGCAGCATAGGACTAGCGGGGGTTGATACGCAGTATTTT.

The chain combines TRBV28 with TRBJ1-6; a possible D gene is TRBD1 (6 bases). The CDR3 has 15 residues. Trimming left V 6 bases short and J 5 bases short, with 14 bases between. The V gene's germline CDR1 is MDHEN and CDR2 SYDVKM. The CDR3 spells CASSRAHRDNSPLHF. In DNA, the CDR3 is TGTGCCAGCAGCCGCGCCCACAGGGATAATTCACCCCTCCACTTT.

The rearrangement uses TRBV27 and TRBJ1-4, with D possibly matching TRBD1 (5 bases). The germline V gene encodes CDR1 MNHEY and CDR2 SMNVEV (reference sequence). With 5 bases removed from V and 3 bases from J, the gap between germline ends came to 13 bases. This CDR3 spans 15 amino acids. CDR3 in amino acids: CASSTAGEPNEKLFF. The CDR3 nucleotides read TGTGCCAGCAGTACCGCGGGGGAGCCTAATGAAAAACTGTTTTTT.

The chain carries TRBV19 and TRBJ1-1; D possibly corresponds to TRBD1 (5 bases). The CDR3 loop spans 15 amino acids. Trimming cost V 3 bases and J 8 bases, with 19 bases left between them. The germline V gene has CDR1 LNHDA and CDR2 SQIVND (reference sequence). This CDR3 is CASSIKVRGGGEAFF. DNA of the CDR3: TGTGCCAGTAGTATTAAGGTCCGGGGCGGAGGGGAAGCTTTCTTT.

The chain employs TRBV7-2 and TRBJ1-6, with D perhaps matching TRBD1 (6 bases). This CDR3 comprises 15 residues. Between the trimmed V and J ends, which lost 5 bases and 10 bases, there was a span of 18 bases. Germline CDR1 and CDR2: SGHTA and FQGNSA. For the CDR3, the DNA is TGTGCCAGCAGCAGGGACACCTCGACAGGCTCACCCCTCCACTTT. Protein: CASSRDTSTGSPLHF. The full variable domain, its missing parts supplied by reference TRBV7-2 and TRBJ1-6, is GAGVSQSPSNKVTEKGKDVELRCDPISGHTALYWYRQSLGQGLEFLIYFQGNSAPDKSGLPSDRFSAERTGGSVSTLTIQRTQQEDSAVYLCASSRDTSTGSPLHFGNGTRLTVT.

The rearrangement links TRBV10-3 to TRBJ1-5; D is possibly TRBD1 (5 bases). There are 12 residues in the CDR3. V lost 10 bases and J lost 3, with 10 bases in between. Looked up from germline, CDR1 is ENHRY and CDR2 is SYGVKD. CDR3 in DNA: TGTGCCACTAGACAGTACAATCAGCCCCAGCATTTT. Protein product: CATRQYNQPQHF.

About this clone: The sample contains more than one DNA sequence encoding this CDR3. J is TRBJ1-1 and V is TRBV3-1 (or the pseudogene TRBV3-2); unclear D gene. Trimming removed 0 bases at V and 6 bases at J, with 2 bases between. This CDR3 contains 11 residues. Germline assignment: CDR1 LGHDT and CDR2 YNNKEL (reference sequence). The CDR3 nucleotides are TGTGCCAGCAGCCAAGAAGCTGAAGCTTTCTTT. This gives the protein CASSQEAEAFF.

J is TRBJ2-7 and V is TRBV9; 7 nucleotides align to TRBD1. Germline V lookup: CDR1 SGDLS, CDR2 YYNGEE. This CDR3 is built from 15 residues. Trimming removed 0 bases from V and 3 bases from J; junction bases left unmatched: 6. Here the CDR3 DNA reads TGTGCCAGCAGCGTAGGAGAGGGGGCCGACTACGAGCAGTACTTC. This gives the protein CASSVGEGADYEQYF.

The V and J genes are TRBV2 and TRBJ1-6, with a tentative D call TRBD1 (5 bases). Trimming shortened V by 10 bases and J by 0 bases, and 13 bases separated the two germline ends. Germline V gene data show CDR1 as SNHLY and CDR2 as FYNNEI. The CDR3 loop spans 15 amino acids. CDR3 in amino acids: CATTVQGSYNSPLHF. The DNA of the CDR3 is TGTGCCACCACCGTCCAGGGCTCCTATAATTCACCCCTCCACTTT.

The chain carries TRBV6-2 or TRBV6-3 and TRBJ2-4, with D perhaps TRBD1 or TRBD2 (6 bases each). Between the trimmed V and J ends, which lost 2 bases and 2 bases, there was a span of 10 bases. This CDR3 has 15 amino acids. Germline CDR1 is MNHEY and CDR2 is SVGEGT. The CDR3 DNA sequence: TGTGCCAGCAGTTACGGTGGGGGGCCCAAAAACATTCAGTACTTC. It translates to CASSYGGGPKNIQYF.

This clone turned up a few times. The rearrangement links TRBV7-2 to TRBJ2-3; 9 bases agree with TRBD2. Germline values: CDR1 SGHTA, CDR2 FQGNSA. This CDR3 is 18 amino acids long. With V trimmed by 5 bases and J by 5 bases, 17 bases remained unmatched. CDR3 in DNA: TGTGCCAGCAGCAAAGCATCAGGGACTAGCCTCGCCCAAGATACGCAGTATTTT. This gives the protein CASSKASGTSLAQDTQYF.

J is TRBJ1-1 and V is TRBV27; D is unresolved. The V gene lost 4 bases and the J gene lost 3 bases, with 9 bases spanning the gap. Germline loops: CDR1 MNHEY, CDR2 SMNVEV (reference sequence). This CDR3 contains 13 residues. CDR3 loop: CASSSRQYTEAFF. CDR3 nucleotide sequence: TGTGCCAGCAGTTCCCGCCAGTACACTGAAGCTTTCTTT.

This rearrangement joins TRBV10-2 to TRBJ2-2; 8 bases match TRBD2. The V gene end was trimmed by 10 bases and the J gene end by 0 bases; junction bases not matched to a gene: 13. The CDR3 sequence is 17 residues long. Germline V gene sequence: CDR1 WSHSY, CDR2 SAAADI. The CDR3 sequence: CATPRPRGASNTGELFF. Here the CDR3 DNA reads TGCGCCACCCCTCGCCCGCGGGGGGCTTCGAACACCGGGGAGCTGTTTTTT.

In its sample, this clone was seen once. The chain links TRBV5-1 to TRBJ2-1; D call uncertain. Germline V gene sequence: CDR1 SGHRS, CDR2 YFSETQ. V lost 0 bases to trimming and J lost 0 bases, with 4 bases between them. The CDR3 consists of 14 residues. The CDR3 DNA reads as TGCGCCAGCAGCTTGGACGGCTCCTACAATGAGCAGTTCTTC. Amino acid sequence: CASSLDGSYNEQFF.

This clone was seen only a few times. The J gene is TRBJ2-1, the V gene TRBV6-5, with D uncertain. V was trimmed by 5 bases and J by 9 bases, leaving 11 bases between them. The CDR3 totals 12 residues. Germline V gene sequence: CDR1 MNHEY, CDR2 SVGAGI. CDR3: CASSPSSLEQFF. The CDR3 DNA reads TGTGCCAGCAGTCCCTCCAGCCTTGAGCAGTTCTTC.

Only a few counts were recorded for this clone. This sample also contains other DNA sequences that code for the same CDR3. The J gene is TRBJ1-5, the V gene TRBV10-3, with D uncertain. Per germline, CDR1 ENHRY and CDR2 SYGVKD. The CDR3 spans 14 residues. V was cut by 2 bases and J by 1 base, with 6 bases left in between. The CDR3 coding sequence is TGTGCCATCAGTGAGGGCGTCAGCAATCAGCCCCAGCATTTT. Protein sequence: CAISEGVSNQPQHF.

This chain links TRBV27 with TRBJ2-2, with D hard to call. Deletions cut 3 bases from V and 6 bases from J, with 8 bases between. CDR3 length equals 13 residues. Germline V gene data show CDR1 as MNHEY and CDR2 as SMNVEV (reference sequence). CDR3 nucleotide sequence: TGTGCCAGCAGTTTTGTGGCCCCCGGGGAGCTGTTTTTT. As protein: CASSFVAPGELFF.

The chain has TRBV3-1 (or the pseudogene TRBV3-2) and TRBJ2-7, with 7 bases identical to TRBD1. CDR1 is LGHDT, CDR2 YNNKEL, per germline (reference sequence). The J segment lost 3 bases and the V segment lost 0 bases, leaving 5 bases of the junction unmatched. The CDR3 contains 15 residues. As DNA, the CDR3 is TGTGCCAGCAGCCAAGATAGGGACAGCTTCTACGAGCAGTACTTC. It yields the protein CASSQDRDSFYEQYF.

V and J are TRBV19 and TRBJ1-6; perhaps TRBD1 as D (6 bases). V lost 4 bases, J lost 10 bases, and 11 bases lay in between. This CDR3 comprises 13 residues. Germline lookup yields CDR1 LNHDA and CDR2 SQIVND (reference sequence). The CDR3 here is CASSKRGLSPLHF. CDR3 nucleotides: TGTGCCAGTAGTAAACGGGGGCTCTCACCCCTCCACTTT.

The CDR3 coding sequence is TGTGCCAGCAGCTGGGAGTCACTCTCCTACGAGCAGTACTTC. Its translation: CASSWESLSYEQYF. The chain is built from TRBV7-9 and TRBJ2-7; D perhaps matches TRBD2 (5 bases). Per the germline V gene, CDR1 is SEHNR and CDR2 is FQNEAQ (reference sequence). CDR3 size: 14 residues. Trimming shortened V by 4 bases and J by 0 bases, and 10 bases separated the two germline ends.

This clone was seen a few times. The rearrangement uses TRBV18 and TRBJ1-1; 9 positions agree with TRBD1. Germline loops: CDR1 KGHSH, CDR2 LQKENI. The length of the CDR3 is 14 residues. V was clipped by 6 bases and J by 4 bases; unmatched bases: 6. CDR3 nucleotide sequence: TGTGCCAGCTCGCCTACAGGGGGCGCCACTGAAGCTTTCTTT. Translating it yields CASSPTGGATEAFF.

The chain is built from TRBV19 and TRBJ2-5, with D tentatively TRBD1 (6 bases). The CDR3 is made up of 13 amino acids. The V gene lost 7 bases and the J gene lost 2 bases, with 11 bases spanning the gap. Germline loops: CDR1 LNHDA, CDR2 SQIVND (reference sequence). The CDR3 is CASNTGWQETQYF. The CDR3 DNA reads as TGTGCCAGTAATACAGGGTGGCAAGAGACCCAGTACTTC. The whole variable domain, remainder taken from reference TRBV19 and TRBJ2-5, is DGGITQSPKYLFRKEGQNVTLSCEQNLNHDAMYWYRQDPGQGLRLIYYSQIVNDFQKGDIAEGYSVSREKKESFPLTVTSAQKNPTAFYLCASNTGWQETQYFGPGTRLLVL.

The chain combines TRBV2 with TRBJ1-5; no clear D. The V and J ends lost 6 bases and 4 bases respectively, with 7 bases between them. Germline V gene sequence: CDR1 SNHLY, CDR2 FYNNEI. This CDR3 has 12 residues. The CDR3 reads CASRDTNQPQHF. Here the CDR3 DNA reads TGTGCCAGCAGGGATACGAATCAGCCCCAGCATTTT.

CDR3 protein: CATSRDRGGYGYTF. As DNA, the CDR3 is TGTGCCACCAGCAGGGACAGGGGGGGGTATGGCTACACCTTC. V and J are TRBV15 and TRBJ1-2, with 10 bases matching TRBD1. CDR3 size: 14 residues. Germline CDR1 reads LNHNV; CDR2 reads YYDKDF (reference sequence). Trimming removed 3 bases from V and 5 bases from J; junction bases left unmatched: 3. Based on the CDR3 plus reference TRBV15 and TRBJ1-2, the full variable domain is DAMVIQNPRYQVTQFGKPVTLSCSQTLNHNVMYWYQQKSSQAPKLLFHYYDKDFNNEADTPDNFQSRRPNTSFCFLDIRSPGLGDTAMYLCATSRDRGGYGYTFGSGTRLTVV.

A single count supports this clone. This rearrangement joins TRBV6-5 to TRBJ1-1; D is possibly TRBD1 (6 bases). CDR3 length: 13 amino acids. CDR1 is MNHEY and CDR2 is SVGAGI in the germline V gene. The V end lost 6 bases, the J end lost 11 bases, and 19 bases lay between the germline ends. The DNA for the CDR3 is TGTGCCAGCAGATACAGACAGGAGGCGAGGGCTTTCTTT. Translation: CASRYRQEARAFF.

This sequence joins TRBV12-5 and TRBJ2-7, with D tentatively TRBD2 (6 bases). The CDR3 is made up of 15 amino acids. Germline V gene data show CDR1 as LGHNT and CDR2 as FRNRAP. V lost 2 bases and J 3 bases, leaving 14 bases between the germline ends. The CDR3 region has the DNA TGTGCTAGTGGTTTGCCCACTGGGGGGAACTACGAGCAGTACTTC. This sequence encodes CASGLPTGGNYEQYF.

CDR3 amino acids: CASRVDGGPDEQFF. CDR3 sequence (DNA): TGTGCCAGCAGGGTAGACGGGGGGCCTGATGAGCAGTTCTTC. The rearrangement uses TRBV2 and TRBJ2-1; possibly TRBD2 for D (7 bases). The CDR3 has 14 residues. The V gene's germline CDR1 is SNHLY and CDR2 FYNNEI. The germline V and J ends were trimmed by 6 bases and 8 bases, with 17 bases remaining between them.